This TCR beta chain comes out of a study of T cell clonotyping in hematopoietic cell transplantation. Across the study: Pretransplant recipient samples were taken after cytoreduction. Points from the study as a whole: Recipient TCR diversity dropped after transplant; expanded clonotypes rose from day 30 to 180. At the given depth, recipient repertoires were over 95% de novo clonotypes.

This clone was observed a few times. Its antigen remains unknown. Data came from immunoSEQ multiplex PCR; TCRdb stores just in-frame clones and leaves some out. Found here are 20,000 to 25,000 clones, 90% of them singletons; the top ten hold approximately 4%. This sample's time point: recipient sample about 28 days before transplant, after cytoreduction. The V segment lost 7 bases and the J segment 8 bases; nucleotides outside the gene matches: 10. The CDR3 totals 13 residues. Germline V gene lookup returns CDR1 MNHNS and CDR2 SASEGT. The chain joins TRBV6-1 to TRBJ1-2, with TRBD1 matching 7 bases. This material consisted of peripheral blood mononuclear cells, taken before stem cell transplant. This clonotype was sampled from a man between 18 and 29 years old with biphenotypic leukemia. Some clones in this sample may be carry-over from other donors' samples. CDR3 sequence (DNA): TGTGCCAGCACCCCGCGGGACAGTAAGGGCTACACCTTC. Translating it yields CASTPRDSKGYTF.